This T cell receptor beta chain comes out of a study of CD8 T cells in ankylosing spondylitis. The ends lost 2 bases at V and 0 bases at J; junction bases unmatched: 4. Germline V gives CDR1 SGHDT, CDR2 YYEEEE. CDR3 length: 16 amino acids. TCRdb re-derived calls from the 5' RACE reads in MiXCR, one entry per CDR3 protein. The profile shows approximately 150,000 distinct CDR3 sequences, about 42% of them singletons. Sequenced sample: synovial fluid, either unsorted or a sorted T cell fraction (not recorded which). This sequence was found in a male donor with ankylosing spondylitis. The chain has TRBV5-6 and TRBJ2-1; 8 bases agree with TRBD1. The CDR3 region has the DNA TGTGCCAGCAGCTTCGCCGGGACAGGCTCCTACAATGAGCAGTTCTTC. Amino acid sequence: CASSFAGTGSYNEQFF.